The clone carrying this T cell receptor beta chain was found many times. Unmatched junction bases numbered 12, after V lost 8 bases and J lost 8 bases. Looked up from germline, CDR1 is LNHNV and CDR2 is YYDKDF (reference sequence). The CDR3 covers 14 residues. The sample originates from a study of identical twins. TCRdb called the 5' RACE reads again in MiXCR, with one record for every CDR3 protein. The sample holds hundreds of thousands of distinct CDR3 sequences; about 12% are singletons and the top ten take more than 6%. This sample also appeared in a second study, on yellow fever vaccine responses in identical twins.

The receptor's source is a woman aged 18-29 years in good health. The chain uses TRBV15 and TRBJ2-1; 7 bases are shared with TRBD2. The specimen was CD8+ T cells sorted from blood. This CDR3 reads CATSTSGILDEQFF. The CDR3 coding sequence is TGTGCCACCTCCACAAGCGGGATCCTCGATGAGCAGTTCTTC.